The 30 T cell receptor beta chains given below trace back to one sample, sequenced in a study of blood T cells in healthy people across ages. A sample-barcoded 5' primer and a J-beta primer mix were used in a second PCR of roughly 7 to 11 cycles. MiXCR, run by TCRdb on the 5' RACE reads, gives a single entry per CDR3 protein. The sample lists some 850,000 distinct CDR3 sequences; more than 25% were seen once. These data also formed part of another study, on T cells of mothers and their children.

The sequencing input was blood. The receptors were sampled from a boy aged 5-17 years in good health.

The V and J genes are TRBV12-3 or TRBV12-4 and TRBJ1-2, with 10 bases identical to TRBD1. This CDR3 region has 13 residues. The ends lost 6 bases at V and 6 bases at J; junction bases unmatched: 4. The CDR3: CASSDRGQNGYTF. The CDR3 DNA is TGTGCCAGCAGCGACAGGGGGCAGAATGGCTACACCTTC.

As for this clonotype: One junction end does not reproduce the germline sequence, and a read error may be involved. The chain combines TRBV5-1 with TRBJ2-1, with D perhaps assigned TRBD1 or TRBD2 (5 bases each). The CDR3 consists of 13 residues. CDR1 SGHRS and CDR2 YFSETQ come from the germline V gene. This CDR3 reads CASSLLGVGEQLF. CDR3 sequence (DNA): TGCGCCAGCAGCTTGTTGGGGGTCGGGGAGCAGCTCTTC.

This clonotype occurred a few times. J is TRBJ2-3 and V is TRBV20-1; no firm D call. With 4 bases removed from V and 6 bases from J, the gap between germline ends came to 11 bases. Per germline, CDR1 DFQATT and CDR2 SNEGSKA (reference sequence). CDR3 length: 12 amino acids. The CDR3 bases are TGCAGTGCTACCCCGACTGGGGATACGCAGTATTTT. Protein product: CSATPTGDTQYF.

This clonotype has just one count. The V call is TRBV7-3, the J call TRBJ2-2; maybe TRBD2 (5 bases). Between the trimmed V and J ends, which lost 5 bases and 4 bases, there was a span of 11 bases. This CDR3 has 14 residues. Germline V gene data show CDR1 as SGHTA and CDR2 as FQGTGA. As DNA, the CDR3 is TGTGCCAGCAGCGTCCAAGAGGGCACCGGGGAGCTGTTTTTT. Protein product: CASSVQEGTGELFF.

CDR3 sequence (DNA): TGTGCCAGCAGCCAATCGCTGGAGGTTTTTGAAGCTTTCTTT. Translating it yields CASSQSLEVFEAFF. This chain joins TRBV16 and TRBJ1-1; D not resolved. The CDR3 runs to 14 residues. Germline V gene lookup returns CDR1 KGHSY and CDR2 FQNENV. Trimming pared 0 bases from V and 7 bases from J, leaving 12 bases between.

The chain joins TRBV18 to TRBJ1-1, with 7 bases fitting TRBD1. This CDR3 comprises 14 residues. Germline-derived CDR1 and CDR2 are KGHSH and LQKENI. J lost 6 bases, V lost 4 bases, and 8 bases had no gene match. The chain's CDR3 is CASSRVDRVAEAFF. CDR3 nucleotide sequence: TGTGCCAGCTCACGCGTCGACAGGGTAGCTGAAGCTTTCTTT.

V usage is TRBV20-1 and J usage is TRBJ2-5; 10 nucleotides match TRBD2. Germline V gene data show CDR1 as DFQATT and CDR2 as SNEGSKA (reference sequence). V was pared by 6 bases and J by 5 bases, with 6 bases of the junction left unmatched. The CDR3 is 13 residues long. The CDR3 DNA is TGCAGTGCCCCCCGACTAGCGGGCGAGACCCAGTACTTC. Its protein product is CSAPRLAGETQYF.

At least ten counts were recorded for this clonotype. This sequence joins TRBV12-3 or TRBV12-4 and TRBJ2-7, with TRBD2 as a possible D gene (5 bases). The end of the DNA fits TRBJ2-5 better, so the J call may be wrong. This CDR3 spans 14 amino acids. The DNA for the CDR3 is TGTGCCAGCAGTTTTGGCCCGGGGCAAGAGACCCAGTACTTC. This sequence encodes CASSFGPGQETQYF.

The chain combines TRBV6-5 with TRBJ1-2; D is undetermined. CDR1 is MNHEY, CDR2 SVGAGI, per germline. Trimming took 2 bases from V and 8 from J, leaving 18 bases between them. The CDR3 sequence is 15 residues long. The CDR3: CASSYVGRRLEGYTF. DNA for the CDR3: TGTGCCAGCAGTTACGTGGGCAGGCGACTCGAAGGCTACACCTTC.

The chain employs TRBV6-5 and TRBJ2-5, with a weak D call TRBD1 (7 bases). TRBJ2-7 explains the end of the DNA better; the J call may be wrong. Looked up from germline, CDR1 is MNHEY and CDR2 is SVGAGI. The CDR3 loop spans 14 amino acids. CDR3 sequence reads: CASSSNQGGREQYF. The DNA of the CDR3 is TGTGCCAGCAGCTCGAATCAGGGGGGCCGCGAGCAGTACTTC.

V gene TRBV6-2 or TRBV6-3 combines with J gene TRBJ2-5, with D possibly being TRBD1 (5 bases). Germline V gives CDR1 MNHEY, CDR2 SVGEGT. Trimming removed 6 bases from V and 1 base from J, with 12 bases in between. The CDR3 totals 14 residues. The CDR3 loop is CASSLQETQETQYF. Written as DNA, the CDR3 is TGTGCCAGCAGCCTACAGGAGACCCAAGAGACCCAGTACTTC.

The CDR3 DNA sequence: TGCAGTGCTGCAGGTTCGACTGAAGCTTTCTTT. Protein: CSAAGSTEAFF. The chain recombines TRBV20-1 with TRBJ1-1; D not certain. This CDR3 is built from 11 residues. The V gene's germline CDR1 is DFQATT and CDR2 SNEGSKA (reference sequence). V lost 5 bases and J 5 bases, leaving 9 bases between the germline ends.

The V call is TRBV5-1, the J call TRBJ1-1; D not resolved. V lost 7 bases and J lost 2, with 15 bases in between. This CDR3 has 14 amino acids. The germline CDR1 and CDR2 sequences are SGHRS and YFSETQ. CDR3 sequence (DNA): TGCGCCAGCCACGGACCGAGCAGAAACACTGAAGCTTTCTTT. It codes for CASHGPSRNTEAFF.

The chain links TRBV5-1 to TRBJ2-5; D is perhaps TRBD1 or TRBD2 (5 bases each). Germline V gives CDR1 SGHRS, CDR2 YFSETQ. Trimming pared 0 bases from V and 4 bases from J, leaving 13 bases between. This CDR3 region has 15 residues. Written as DNA, the CDR3 is TGCGCCAGCAGCTTGGCCAGGTGGGGGTCAGAGACCCAGTACTTC. Translation: CASSLARWGSETQYF.

In DNA form, the CDR3 reads TGTGCCAGCAGTTTGAAGGCGGGGGAGGGAGAGACCCAGTACTTC. The encoded protein is CASSLKAGEGETQYF. The V gene is TRBV27, the J gene TRBJ2-5; TRBD2 agrees at 7 bases. In germline, CDR1 is MNHEY, CDR2 SMNVEV (reference sequence). Unmatched junction bases numbered 8, after V lost 3 bases and J lost 4 bases. This CDR3 spans 15 amino acids.

The chain joins TRBV6-2 or TRBV6-3 to TRBJ2-1; D might be TRBD1 (5 bases). The CDR3 totals 13 residues. V gave up 8 bases and J gave up 3 bases, with 11 bases separating them. The germline CDR1 and CDR2 sequences are MNHEY and SVGEGT. The CDR3 bases are TGTGCCAGCGTGCGGCAGGGCTACAATGAGCAGTTCTTC. Amino acids: CASVRQGYNEQFF.

The gene calls are TRBV5-1 and TRBJ2-3, with D possibly being TRBD1 (7 bases). The CDR3 extends over 15 amino acids. Per germline, CDR1 SGHRS and CDR2 YFSETQ. V was clipped by 4 bases and J by 0 bases, with 12 bases between them. In DNA form, the CDR3 reads TGCGCCAGCAGCCGCGGGACAGCTAGCACAGATACGCAGTATTTT. Translated: CASSRGTASTDTQYF.

The rearrangement uses TRBV7-4 and TRBJ2-7, with TRBD1 matching 8 bases. Trimming removed 1 base from V and 6 bases from J; junction bases left unmatched: 14. Looked up from germline, CDR1 is SGHVT and CDR2 is SQSDAQ. The CDR3 has 17 amino acids. For the CDR3, the DNA is TGTGCCAGCAGCTTAGAAGCTGAGGGACAGGATAACCTCGAGCAGTACTTC. This translates into CASSLEAEGQDNLEQYF.

This clonotype was counted between two and nine times. The gene calls are TRBV29-1 and TRBJ2-4; D is ambiguous. The germline V gene has CDR1 SQVTM and CDR2 ANQGSEA. The CDR3 length is 13 residues. The V end was cut by 6 bases, the J end by 5 bases, with 14 bases between. CDR3 sequence: CSVVRRNQNIQYF. The CDR3 nucleotides are TGCAGCGTCGTACGGCGGAACCAAAACATTCAGTACTTC.

J is TRBJ2-1 and V is TRBV20-1, with TRBD2 matching 13 bases. Trimming at V came to 2 bases and at J to 3 bases, leaving 19 bases not matched to a gene. Germline assignment: CDR1 DFQATT and CDR2 SNEGSKA (reference sequence). CDR3 length: 21 amino acids. The CDR3 region has the DNA TGCAGTGCTAGACCCCTGGGTACTAGCGGGGGGGCCTGGGGAATCTACAATGAGCAGTTCTTC. It specifies CSARPLGTSGGAWGIYNEQFF.

The CDR3 protein is CASSRDRPEKLFF. DNA for the CDR3: TGTGCCAGCAGCAGGGACAGGCCCGAAAAACTGTTTTTT. V usage is TRBV7-8 and J usage is TRBJ1-4, with TRBD1 identical over 8 bases. The CDR3 is 13 residues long. V lost 5 bases and J lost 8; bases outside the gene matches: 4. CDR1 and CDR2 (germline): SGHVS, FQNEAQ. Based on the CDR3 plus reference TRBV7-8 and TRBJ1-4, the full variable domain is GAGVSQSPRYKVAKRGQDVALRCDPISGHVSLFWYQQALGQGPEFLTYFQNEAQLDKSGLPSDRFFAERPEGSVSTLKIQRTQQEDSAVYLCASSRDRPEKLFFGSGTQLSVL.

This chain links TRBV3-1 with TRBJ1-2; 9 bases are shared with TRBD1. The CDR3 totals 19 residues. CDR1 and CDR2 (germline): LGHDT, YNNKEL (reference sequence). V shed 2 bases, J shed 3 bases, and the junction held 16 bases outside the gene matches. The CDR3 nucleotides read TGTGCCAGCAGCCAAATAGAGGGGACAGGGACCTTGTTGGACTATGGCTACACCTTC. This translates into CASSQIEGTGTLLDYGYTF.

This clonotype was observed a few times. The rearrangement links TRBV6-5 to TRBJ2-1; the D gene is possibly TRBD2 (5 bases). The CDR3 runs 15 residues. Trimming cost V 6 bases and J 4 bases, with 16 bases left between them. In germline, CDR1 is MNHEY, CDR2 SVGAGI. CDR3 nucleotides: TGTGCCAGCAGCCGGACTCCTGATCGATACAATGAGCAGTTCTTC. Translating it yields CASSRTPDRYNEQFF.

The rearrangement uses TRBV20-1 and TRBJ2-5, with TRBD2 matching 9 bases. The J call may be mistaken, given a closer DNA end match to TRBJ2-7. CDR3 size: 15 residues. Germline CDR1 and CDR2: DFQATT and SNEGSKA (reference sequence). The CDR3 loop reads CSARTPAGGSYEQYF. The CDR3 nucleotides are TGCAGTGCTAGAACCCCAGCGGGGGGTTCCTACGAGCAGTACTTC.

This chain connects TRBV3-1 to TRBJ2-5, with 8 positions matching TRBD2. The end of the DNA is better explained by TRBJ2-7, so the J call may be wrong. Germline V gives CDR1 LGHDT, CDR2 YNNKEL (reference sequence). The CDR3 sequence is 15 residues long. The CDR3 sequence: CASSIFGTRGHEQYF. The CDR3 DNA reads as TGTGCCAGCAGCATCTTCGGGACTAGAGGCCACGAGCAGTACTTC.

The chain carries TRBV20-1 and TRBJ2-4; maybe TRBD2 (6 bases). CDR3 size: 15 residues. V lost 6 bases to trimming and J lost 7 bases, with 22 bases between them. Germline V gene data show CDR1 as DFQATT and CDR2 as SNEGSKA (reference sequence). CDR3 nucleotide sequence: TGCAGTGCCTCGTTCGGGGGAGGACCCTGGAACATTCAGTACTTC. Protein sequence: CSASFGGGPWNIQYF.

The chain employs TRBV27 and TRBJ1-5; 11 nucleotides line up with TRBD1. Germline assignment: CDR1 MNHEY and CDR2 SMNVEV (reference sequence). V trimming: 6 bases; J trimming: 7 bases; junction bases outside the gene matches: 8. The CDR3 contains 15 residues. The CDR3 region is CASRPGQGVWQPQHF. The CDR3 coding sequence is TGTGCCAGCAGACCGGGACAGGGGGTATGGCAGCCCCAGCATTTT.

The chain employs TRBV7-9 and TRBJ2-4; 7 bases agree with TRBD1. V shed 4 bases and J 0 bases; nucleotides not matched to a gene: 9. Per the germline V gene, CDR1 is SEHNR and CDR2 is FQNEAQ (reference sequence). This CDR3 comprises 17 residues. CDR3 sequence reads: CASSSPSGGLAKNIQYF. In nucleotides, the CDR3 is TGTGCCAGCAGCTCCCCCTCAGGGGGTCTAGCCAAAAACATTCAGTACTTC.

The chain recombines TRBV9 with TRBJ2-7, with 13 bases that match TRBD2. The germline gives CDR1 SGDLS, CDR2 YYNGEE. V was clipped by 2 bases and J by 4 bases; unmatched bases: 3. The CDR3 runs to 15 residues. The chain's CDR3 is CASSVGLAGVYEQYF. The DNA of the CDR3 is TGTGCCAGCAGCGTCGGACTAGCGGGGGTATACGAGCAGTACTTC.

This clonotype showed up just a few times. This chain joins TRBV28 and TRBJ2-3; D unresolved. The germline V gene encodes CDR1 MDHEN and CDR2 SYDVKM. Between the trimmed V and J ends, which lost 5 bases and 9 bases, there was a span of 15 bases. This CDR3 comprises 13 residues. In DNA, the CDR3 is TGTGCCAGCAGTCATCAAGGCCCCGGGACGCAGTATTTT. Translating it yields CASSHQGPGTQYF.